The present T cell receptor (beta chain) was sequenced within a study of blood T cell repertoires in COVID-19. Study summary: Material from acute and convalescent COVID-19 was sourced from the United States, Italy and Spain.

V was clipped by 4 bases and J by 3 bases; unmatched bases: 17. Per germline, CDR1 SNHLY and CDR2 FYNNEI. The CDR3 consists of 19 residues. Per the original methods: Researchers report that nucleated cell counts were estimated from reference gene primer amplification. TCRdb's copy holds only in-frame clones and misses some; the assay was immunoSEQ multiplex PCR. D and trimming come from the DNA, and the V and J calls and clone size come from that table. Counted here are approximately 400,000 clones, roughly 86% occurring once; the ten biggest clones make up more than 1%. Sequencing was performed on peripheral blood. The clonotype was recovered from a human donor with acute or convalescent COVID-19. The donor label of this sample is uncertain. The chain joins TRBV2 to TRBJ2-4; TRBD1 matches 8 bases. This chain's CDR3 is CASSVRNRGSIRVKNIQYF. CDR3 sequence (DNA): TGTGCCAGCAGTGTAAGGAACAGGGGGAGCATTCGAGTCAAAAACATTCAGTACTTC.